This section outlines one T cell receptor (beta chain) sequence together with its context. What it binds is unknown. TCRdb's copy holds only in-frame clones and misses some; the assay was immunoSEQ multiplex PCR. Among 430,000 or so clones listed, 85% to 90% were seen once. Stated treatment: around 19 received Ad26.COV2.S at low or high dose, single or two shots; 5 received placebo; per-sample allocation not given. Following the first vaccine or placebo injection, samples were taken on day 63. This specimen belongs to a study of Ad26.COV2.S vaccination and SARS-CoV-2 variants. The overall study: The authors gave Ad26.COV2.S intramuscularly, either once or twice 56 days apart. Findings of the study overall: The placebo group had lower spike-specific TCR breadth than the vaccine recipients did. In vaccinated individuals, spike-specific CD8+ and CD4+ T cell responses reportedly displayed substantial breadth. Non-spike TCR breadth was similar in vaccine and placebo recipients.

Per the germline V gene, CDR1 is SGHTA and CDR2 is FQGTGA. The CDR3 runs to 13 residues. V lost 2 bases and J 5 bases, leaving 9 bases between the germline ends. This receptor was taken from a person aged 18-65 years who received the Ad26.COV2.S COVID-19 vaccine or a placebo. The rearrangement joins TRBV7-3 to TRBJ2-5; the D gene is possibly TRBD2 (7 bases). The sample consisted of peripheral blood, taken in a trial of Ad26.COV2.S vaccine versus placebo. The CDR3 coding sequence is TGTGCCAGCAGCTTACGGGGGGCTGAGACCCAGTACTTC. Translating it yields CASSLRGAETQYF.